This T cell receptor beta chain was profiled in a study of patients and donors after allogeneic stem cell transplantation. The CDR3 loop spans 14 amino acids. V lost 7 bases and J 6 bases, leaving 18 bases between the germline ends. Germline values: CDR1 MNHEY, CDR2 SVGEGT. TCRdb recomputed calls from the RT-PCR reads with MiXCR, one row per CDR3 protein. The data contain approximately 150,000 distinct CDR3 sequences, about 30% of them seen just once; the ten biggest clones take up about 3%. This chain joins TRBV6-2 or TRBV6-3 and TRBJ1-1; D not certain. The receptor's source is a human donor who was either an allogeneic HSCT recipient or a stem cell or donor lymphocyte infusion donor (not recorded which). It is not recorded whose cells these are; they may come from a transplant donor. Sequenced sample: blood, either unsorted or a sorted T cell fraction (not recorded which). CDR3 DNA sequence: TGTGCCAGCACCTTTCGGATTCCTGCTGCTGAAGCTTTCTTT. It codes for CASTFRIPAAEAFF.